This T cell receptor beta chain was sequenced during a study of human T cells and chemical hapten exposure. This sample's time point: patch test 1, 2 weeks after DPC sensitization. Described treatment: therapeutic diphenylcyclopropenone sensitization with weekly scalp DPC. Germline CDR1 LGHDT, CDR2 YNNKEL (reference sequence). V lost 3 bases to trimming and J lost 4 bases, with 9 bases between them. The CDR3 consists of 13 residues. From the RACE reads, TCRdb called clonotypes with MiXCR, one entry per CDR3 protein. The sample has around 120,000 distinct CDR3 sequences, roughly an eighth seen once; the top ten hold over 0.85%.

The clonotype was recovered from a young man with alopecia areata. Some clones in this sample may be carry-over from other donors' samples. The sequenced sample was whole blood, obtained in connection with sensitization to the hapten diphenylcyclopropenone (DPC). This chain uses TRBV3-1 with TRBJ1-2; D not certain. The DNA of the CDR3 is TGTGCCAGCAGCCAGCAGCTGGGCTATGGCTACACCTTC. It encodes CASSQQLGYGYTF.